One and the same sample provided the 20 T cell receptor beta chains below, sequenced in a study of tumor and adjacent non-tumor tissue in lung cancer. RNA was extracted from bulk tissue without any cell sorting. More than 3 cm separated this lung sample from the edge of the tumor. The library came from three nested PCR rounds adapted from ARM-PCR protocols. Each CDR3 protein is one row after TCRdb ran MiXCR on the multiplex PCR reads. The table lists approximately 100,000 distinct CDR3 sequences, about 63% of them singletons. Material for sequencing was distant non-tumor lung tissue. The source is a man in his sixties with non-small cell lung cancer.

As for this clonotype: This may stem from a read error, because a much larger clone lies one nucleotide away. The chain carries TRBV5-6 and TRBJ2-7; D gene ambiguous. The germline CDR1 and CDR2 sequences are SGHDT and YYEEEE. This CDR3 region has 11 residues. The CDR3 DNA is TGTGCCAGCAGCTCAGCCTACGAGCAGTGCTTC. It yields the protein CASSSAYEQCF.

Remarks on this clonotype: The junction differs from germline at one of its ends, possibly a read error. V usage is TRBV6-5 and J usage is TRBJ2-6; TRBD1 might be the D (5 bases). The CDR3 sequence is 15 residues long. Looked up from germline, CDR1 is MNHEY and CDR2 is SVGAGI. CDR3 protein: CASSKGSSGATVLTF. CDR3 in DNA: TGTGCCAGTAGTAAGGGGTCCTCTGGGGCCACCGTCCTGACTTTC.

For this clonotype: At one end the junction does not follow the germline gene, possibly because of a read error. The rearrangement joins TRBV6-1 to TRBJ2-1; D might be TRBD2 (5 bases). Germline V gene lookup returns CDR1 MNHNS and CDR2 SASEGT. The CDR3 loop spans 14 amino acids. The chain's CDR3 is CAISEGSLSNEQFF. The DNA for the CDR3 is TGTGCCATCAGTGAGGGTTCCCTCTCAAATGAGCAGTTCTTC.

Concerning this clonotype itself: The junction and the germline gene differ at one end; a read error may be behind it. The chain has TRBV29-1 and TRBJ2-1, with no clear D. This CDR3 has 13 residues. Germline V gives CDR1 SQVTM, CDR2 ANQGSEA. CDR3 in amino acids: CGVVEDTPTEQSF. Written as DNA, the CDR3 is TGCGGCGTTGTGGAAGACACTCCCACGGAGCAGTCCTTC.

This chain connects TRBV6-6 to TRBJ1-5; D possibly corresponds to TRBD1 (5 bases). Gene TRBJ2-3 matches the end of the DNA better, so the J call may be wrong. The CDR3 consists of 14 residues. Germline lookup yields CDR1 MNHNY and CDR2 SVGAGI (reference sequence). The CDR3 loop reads CASSYKSTGQPQYF. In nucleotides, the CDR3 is TGTGCCAGCAGTTACAAGTCTACAGGCCAGCCCCAGTATTTT.

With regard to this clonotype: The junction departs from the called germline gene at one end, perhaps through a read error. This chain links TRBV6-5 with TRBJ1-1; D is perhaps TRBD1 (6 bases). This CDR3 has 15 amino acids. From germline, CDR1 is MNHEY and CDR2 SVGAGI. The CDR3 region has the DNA TGTGTCAGCAGTTACTACTACAGGGCCGAGACTGAAGCTTTCTTT. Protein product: CVSSYYYRAETEAFF.

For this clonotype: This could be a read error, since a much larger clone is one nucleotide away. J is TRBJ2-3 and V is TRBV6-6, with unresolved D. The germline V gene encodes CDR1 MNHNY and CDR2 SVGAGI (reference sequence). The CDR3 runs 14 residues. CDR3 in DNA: TGTGCCAGCAGTTCCAGAGGTAGCATAGATACGCAGTATTTT. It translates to CASSSRGSIDTQYF.

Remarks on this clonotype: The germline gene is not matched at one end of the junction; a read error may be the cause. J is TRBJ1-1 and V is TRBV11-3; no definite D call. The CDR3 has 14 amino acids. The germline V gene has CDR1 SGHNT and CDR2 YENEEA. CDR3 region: CASTLDVLVTEAFF. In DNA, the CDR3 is TGTGCTAGCACCTTAGACGTGTTGGTCACTGAAGCTTTCTTT.

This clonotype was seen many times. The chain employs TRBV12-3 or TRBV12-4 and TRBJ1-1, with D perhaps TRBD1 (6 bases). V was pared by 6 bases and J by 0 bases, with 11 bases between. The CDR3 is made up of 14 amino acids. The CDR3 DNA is TGTGCCAGCAGCCCGACAGGAGTGAACACTGAAGCTTTCTTT. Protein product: CASSPTGVNTEAFF.

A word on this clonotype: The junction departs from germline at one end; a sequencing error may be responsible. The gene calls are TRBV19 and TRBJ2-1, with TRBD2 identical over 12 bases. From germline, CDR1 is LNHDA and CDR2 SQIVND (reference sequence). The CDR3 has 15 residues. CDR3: CASAGLAGSYNDQFF. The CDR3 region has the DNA TGTGCCAGTGCGGGACTAGCGGGCTCTTACAATGACCAGTTCTTC.

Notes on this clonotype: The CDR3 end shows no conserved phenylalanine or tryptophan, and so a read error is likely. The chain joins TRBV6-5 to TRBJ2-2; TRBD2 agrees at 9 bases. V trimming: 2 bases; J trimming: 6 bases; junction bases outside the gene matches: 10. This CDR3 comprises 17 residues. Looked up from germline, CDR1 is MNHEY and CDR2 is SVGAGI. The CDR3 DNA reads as TGTGCCAGCAGTTACCAACTTGCGGGAGGGCCATCCGGGGAGCTGTTTTCT. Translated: CASSYQLAGGPSGELFS.

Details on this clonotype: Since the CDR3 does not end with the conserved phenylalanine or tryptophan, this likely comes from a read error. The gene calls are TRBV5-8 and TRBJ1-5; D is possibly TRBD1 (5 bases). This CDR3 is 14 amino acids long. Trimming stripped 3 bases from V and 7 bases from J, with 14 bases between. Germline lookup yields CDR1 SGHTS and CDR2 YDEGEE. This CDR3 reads CASSWDPGMQPQHY. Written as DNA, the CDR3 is TGTGCCAGCAGCTGGGACCCCGGTATGCAGCCCCAGCATTAT.

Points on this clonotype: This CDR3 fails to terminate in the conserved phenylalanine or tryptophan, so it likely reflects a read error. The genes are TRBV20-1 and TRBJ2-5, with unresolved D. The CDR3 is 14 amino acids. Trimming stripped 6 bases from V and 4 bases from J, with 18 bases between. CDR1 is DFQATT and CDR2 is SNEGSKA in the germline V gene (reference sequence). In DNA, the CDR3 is TGCAGTGCCCCGGCGTCAGCTCCTCCAGAGACCCAGTACTCC. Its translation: CSAPASAPPETQYS.

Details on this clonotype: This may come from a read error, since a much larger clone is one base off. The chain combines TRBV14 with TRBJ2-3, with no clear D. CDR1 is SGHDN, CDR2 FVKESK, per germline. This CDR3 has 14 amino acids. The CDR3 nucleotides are TGTGCCAGCATCCAAGTACAGAGCACAGATACGCAGTATTTT. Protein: CASIQVQSTDTQYF.

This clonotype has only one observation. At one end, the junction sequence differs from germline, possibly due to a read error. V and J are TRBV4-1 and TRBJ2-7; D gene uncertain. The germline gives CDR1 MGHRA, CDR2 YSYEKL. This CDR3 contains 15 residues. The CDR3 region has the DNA TGCGCCAGCAACCATCCGTGGGCCCTTTGGTACGTGCAGTACTTC. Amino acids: CASNHPWALWYVQYF.

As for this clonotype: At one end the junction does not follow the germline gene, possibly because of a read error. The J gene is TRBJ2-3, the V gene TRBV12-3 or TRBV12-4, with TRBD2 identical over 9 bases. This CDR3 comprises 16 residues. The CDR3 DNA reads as TGTGCCAGCAGTACAGCCGGGACTAGCAGTACAGATACGCAATATTTT. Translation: CASSTAGTSSTDTQYF.

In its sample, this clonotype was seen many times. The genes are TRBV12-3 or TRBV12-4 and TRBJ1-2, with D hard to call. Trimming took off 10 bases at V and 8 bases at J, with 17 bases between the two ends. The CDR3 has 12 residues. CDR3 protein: CATSRGIEGYTF. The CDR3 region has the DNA TGTGCCACCTCCCGTGGGATCGAGGGCTACACCTTC.

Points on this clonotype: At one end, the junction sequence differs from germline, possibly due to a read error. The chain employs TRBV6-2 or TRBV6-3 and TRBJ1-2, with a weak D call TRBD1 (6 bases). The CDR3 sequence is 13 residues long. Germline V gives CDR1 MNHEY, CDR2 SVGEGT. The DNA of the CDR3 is TGTGCCACTTCGGACAGCGAGTACTATGGTTACTCCTTC. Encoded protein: CATSDSEYYGYSF.

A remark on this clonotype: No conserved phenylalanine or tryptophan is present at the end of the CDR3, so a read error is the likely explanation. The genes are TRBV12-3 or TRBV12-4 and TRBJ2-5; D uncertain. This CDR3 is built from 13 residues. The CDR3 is CASRPLMEEAQYY. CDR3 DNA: TGTGCCAGCAGGCCCTTGATGGAAGAGGCCCAGTACTAC.

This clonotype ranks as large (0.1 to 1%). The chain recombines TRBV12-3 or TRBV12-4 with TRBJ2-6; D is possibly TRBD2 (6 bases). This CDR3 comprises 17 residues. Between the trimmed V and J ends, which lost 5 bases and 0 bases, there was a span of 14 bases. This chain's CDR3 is CASSPGTSVSGANVLTF. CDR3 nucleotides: TGTGCCAGCAGTCCTGGGACTTCTGTCTCTGGGGCCAACGTCCTGACTTTC.